What follows is one TCR beta chain and its context. Its antigen is undetermined. The data are from a study of T cell responses to AZD1222 COVID-19 vaccine. Study context: Second doses at about 4 or about 12 weeks were pooled. Study-wide results and limits: The donors showed a predominance of white British ancestry and of females, with possible underestimation of clonal diversity. Receipt of two AZD1222 doses was followed by a rise in Spike-specific TCR breadth and depth.

Germline V CDR1 and CDR2: KGHSH, LQKENI. The CDR3 runs to 17 residues. V was cut by 3 bases and J by 4 bases, with 19 bases left in between. TCRdb's copy holds only in-frame clones and misses some; the assay was immunoSEQ multiplex PCR. The repertoire consists of approximately 160,000 clones, with approximately 89% occurring once and the leading ten covering about 4.5%. The chain joins TRBV18 to TRBJ1-5; no firm D call. This clonotype was sampled from an adult in good health. The sequencing here drew on peripheral blood, taken on day 0 of AZD1222 vaccination. This chain's CDR3 is CASSPEFVGVGNQPQHF. The DNA of the CDR3 is TGTGCCAGCTCACCGGAATTTGTTGGGGTCGGAAATCAGCCCCAGCATTTT.